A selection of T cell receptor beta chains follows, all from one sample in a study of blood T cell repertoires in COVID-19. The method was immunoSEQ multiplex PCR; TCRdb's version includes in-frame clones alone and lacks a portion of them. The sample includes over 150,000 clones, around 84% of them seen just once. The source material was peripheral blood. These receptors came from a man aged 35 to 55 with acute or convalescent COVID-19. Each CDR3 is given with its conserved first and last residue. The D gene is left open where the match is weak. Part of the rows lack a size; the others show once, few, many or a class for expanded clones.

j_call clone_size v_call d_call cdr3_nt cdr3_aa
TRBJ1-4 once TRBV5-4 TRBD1 TGTGCCAGCAGTACCTACGGGACAGAAAATGAAAAACTGTTTTTT CASSTYGTENEKLFF
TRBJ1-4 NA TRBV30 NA TGTGCCTGGAGCCCAGGGGAGTGGGAAAAACTGTTTTTT CAWSPGEWEKLFF
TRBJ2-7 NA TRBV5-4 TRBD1 TGTGCCAGCAGCTTGGGATTAGGGACAGGGTCCTACGAGCAGTACTTC CASSLGLGTGSYEQYF
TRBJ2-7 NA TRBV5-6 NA TGTGCCAGCAGCTCTCTCCGGGGATCCACCTACGAGCAGTACTTC CASSSLRGSTYEQYF
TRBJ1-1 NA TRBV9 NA TGTGCCAGCAGCGTAGCTGACACTGAAGCTTTCTTT CASSVADTEAFF
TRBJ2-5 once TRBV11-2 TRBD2 TGTGCCAGCAGCTTGCCTAGCGGGGGGGTAAAGACCCAGTACTTC CASSLPSGGVKTQYF
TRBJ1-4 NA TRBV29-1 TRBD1 TGCAGCGTCCGGGACAGGAGTAATGAAAAACTGTTTTTT CSVRDRSNEKLFF
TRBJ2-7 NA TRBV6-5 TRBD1 TGTGCCAGCCACGGGACAGGGATTTTCTACGAGCAGTACTTC CASHGTGIFYEQYF
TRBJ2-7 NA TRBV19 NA TGTGCCAGTAGCCCCGGGTTTGGACAGCTCTCCTACGAGCAGTACTTC CASSPGFGQLSYEQYF
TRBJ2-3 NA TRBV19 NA TGTGCCAGTAGGAGTGCAGGGGTGGAAGATACGCAGTATTTT CASRSAGVEDTQYF
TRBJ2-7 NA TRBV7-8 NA TGTGCCAGCAGCTTTATATCCTACGAGCAGTACTTC CASSFISYEQYF
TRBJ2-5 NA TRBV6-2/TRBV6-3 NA TGTGCCAGCAGCCAGGGAGGGGGAGAGACCCAGTACTTC CASSQGGGETQYF
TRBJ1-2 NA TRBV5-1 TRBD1 TGCGCCAGCAGCCCCAGGGGGCAAAATGGCTACACCTTC CASSPRGQNGYTF
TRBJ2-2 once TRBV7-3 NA TGTGCCAGCAGCAAGCAGGGGCCCCCCGCCGGGGAGCTGTTTTTT CASSKQGPPAGELFF
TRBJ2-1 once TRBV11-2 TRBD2 TGTGCCAGCGGGACGGGACTAGCGAGAAACAATGAGCAGTTCTTC CASGTGLARNNEQFF
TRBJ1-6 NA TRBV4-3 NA TGCGCCAGCAGCCAAGGGAGGGTGGGGAATTCACCCCTCCACTTT CASSQGRVGNSPLHF
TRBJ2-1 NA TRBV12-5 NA TGTGCTAGTGGTTTGAACTTAGCCTACAATGAGCAGTTCTTC CASGLNLAYNEQFF
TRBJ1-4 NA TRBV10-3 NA TGTGCCATCAGTGTGGAGACTAATGAAAAACTGTTTTTT CAISVETNEKLFF
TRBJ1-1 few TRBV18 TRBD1 TGTGCCAGCTCACCCGACAGGGGAACTGAAGCTTTCTTT CASSPDRGTEAFF
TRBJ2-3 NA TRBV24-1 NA TGTGCCACCAGTGATAGGTTATCGGGGGATCGCACAGATACGCAGTATTTT CATSDRLSGDRTDTQYF
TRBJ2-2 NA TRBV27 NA TGTGCCAGCAGTTGGGGGCTAAACACCGGGGAGCTGTTTTTT CASSWGLNTGELFF
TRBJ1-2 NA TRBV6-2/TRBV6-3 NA TGTGCCAGCAGTTACTCCCAGGTCTATGGCTACACCTTC CASSYSQVYGYTF
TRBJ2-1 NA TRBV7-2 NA TGTGCCAGCAGCTCGGGACTGAACAATGAGCAGTTCTTC CASSSGLNNEQFF
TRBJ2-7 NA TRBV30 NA TGTGCCTGGGCCCAGGGGAAAGGTGAGCAGTACTTC CAWAQGKGEQYF
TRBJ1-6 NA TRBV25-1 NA TGTGCCAGCAGTGAATTTCGGGGGGGCGATTCACCCCTCCACTTT CASSEFRGGDSPLHF
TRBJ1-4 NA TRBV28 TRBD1 TGTGCCAGCAGTCGCAGGGGGCATAGTAATGAAAAACTGTTTTTT CASSRRGHSNEKLFF
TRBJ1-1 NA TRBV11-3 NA TGTGCCAGCAGGGGCCGAGGGAGCACTGAAGCTTTCTTT CASRGRGSTEAFF
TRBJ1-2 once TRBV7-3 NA TGTGCCAGCAGCCCCCGCGGGGGATTTCAGGGCTACACCTTC CASSPRGGFQGYTF
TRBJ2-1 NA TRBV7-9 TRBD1 TGTGCCAGCAGCCAAGGACAGGGGCAGCGGGATGAGCAGTTCTTC CASSQGQGQRDEQFF
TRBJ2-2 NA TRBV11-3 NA TGTGCCAGCAGCTTAGGTGAGGGGACACCTCAACACGGGGAGCTGTTTTTT CASSLGEGTPQHGELFF
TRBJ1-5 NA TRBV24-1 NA TGTGCCACCAGTGATCCTCAGGGATACGGCAATCAGCCCCAGCATTTT CATSDPQGYGNQPQHF
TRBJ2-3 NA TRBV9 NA TGTGCCAGCAGCGTAGGTTTCCGGGGAGATACGCAGTATTTT CASSVGFRGDTQYF
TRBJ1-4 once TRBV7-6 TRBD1 TGTGCCAGCAGCTTAGGGGTAGGGGGCAACGGTGAAAAACTGTTTTTT CASSLGVGGNGEKLFF
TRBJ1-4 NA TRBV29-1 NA TGCATCGCACAATGGGGCCCTGATGAAAAACTGTTTTTT CIAQWGPDEKLFF
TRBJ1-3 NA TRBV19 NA TGTGCCAGTAGTACACAGGGTGAGAGAAACACCATATATTTT CASSTQGERNTIYF